The 11 T cell receptor beta chains in this list originate from one sample, sequenced in a study of blood T cell repertoires in COVID-19. Clones were read by immunoSEQ multiplex PCR, and TCRdb kept only the in-frame ones, dropping some. The table includes just under 350,000 clones, more than 75% detected once. The sequenced sample was peripheral blood. Receptor source: a woman aged 45 to 65 with COVID-19, enrolled during active disease.

This sequence joins TRBV14 and TRBJ2-2; 7 bases fit TRBD2. Germline V gene sequence: CDR1 SGHDN, CDR2 FVKESK. This CDR3 contains 16 residues. V lost 4 bases and J lost 5; bases outside the gene matches: 10. This CDR3 reads CASSPGAGARTGELFF. The CDR3 DNA reads as TGTGCCAGCAGCCCTGGCGCGGGAGCCCGAACCGGGGAGCTGTTTTTT.

This clone was detected only a few times. A junction boundary mismatches the germline segment, possibly from a read error. The chain joins TRBV19 to TRBJ2-7; TRBD2 might be the D (6 bases). Germline loops: CDR1 LNHDA, CDR2 SQIVND (reference sequence). The CDR3 consists of 14 residues. This CDR3 reads CASSIAGSSHEQYF. The CDR3 region has the DNA TGTGCCAGTAGTATAGCCGGGAGCTCCCACGAGCAGTACTTC.

V and J are TRBV7-8 and TRBJ1-2, with D hard to call. The V end lost 0 bases, the J end lost 4 bases, and 12 bases lay between the germline ends. The CDR3 has 15 residues. The germline CDR1 and CDR2 sequences are SGHVS and FQNEAQ. The CDR3 region has the DNA TGTGCCAGCAGCTTAGCCGGGAATTGGCTCTATGGCTACACCTTC. This gives the protein CASSLAGNWLYGYTF.

The gene calls are TRBV27 and TRBJ1-6; D unclear. Looked up from germline, CDR1 is MNHEY and CDR2 is SMNVEV (reference sequence). Trimming pared 7 bases from V and 0 bases from J, leaving 4 bases between. The CDR3 length is 13 residues. CDR3 nucleotides: TGTGCCAGCATGCGCTCCTATAATTCACCCCTCCACTTT. Translated: CASMRSYNSPLHF.

The CDR3 DNA follows: TGTGCCAGCAGTTACTCGGCAGGGTTTCAGCCCCAGCATTTT. This encodes CASSYSAGFQPQHF. The genes are TRBV6-5 and TRBJ1-5; possible D gene TRBD1, 5 bases. Deletions cut 0 bases from V and 6 bases from J, with 9 bases between. This CDR3 is 14 amino acids long. Per the germline V gene, CDR1 is MNHEY and CDR2 is SVGAGI.

V usage is TRBV9 and J usage is TRBJ2-2; TRBD2 is a possible D gene (5 bases). CDR1 and CDR2 from the germline V gene are SGDLS and YYNGEE. The CDR3 runs 16 residues. Trimming pared 2 bases from V and 1 base from J, leaving 12 bases between. The CDR3 region is CASSVDPSGNTGELFF. CDR3 nucleotides: TGTGCCAGCAGCGTCGACCCCAGCGGGAACACCGGGGAGCTGTTTTTT. Based on the CDR3 plus reference TRBV9 and TRBJ2-2, the full variable domain is DSGVTQTPKHLITATGQRVTLRCSPRSGDLSVYWYQQSLDQGLQFLIQYYNGEERAKGNILERFSAQQFPDLHSELNLSSLELGDSALYFCASSVDPSGNTGELFFGEGSRLTVL.

The chain uses TRBV19 and TRBJ2-1; 13 bases align to TRBD2. The CDR3 runs to 13 residues. V shed 11 bases, J shed 9 bases, and the junction held 7 bases outside the gene matches. From germline, CDR1 is LNHDA and CDR2 SQIVND (reference sequence). CDR3 DNA sequence: TGTGCCTCAGGACTAGCGGGAGTAAGTGAGCAGTTCTTC. This sequence encodes CASGLAGVSEQFF.

Remarks on this clone: At one end the junction does not follow the germline gene, possibly because of a read error. This chain links TRBV19 with TRBJ2-5; 9 nucleotides match TRBD2. The CDR3 is 14 residues long. Germline V CDR1 and CDR2: LNHDA, SQIVND (reference sequence). The DNA of the CDR3 is TGTGCCAGTAGAATAGCGGGAGCTCAAGAGACCCAGTACTTC. This translates into CASRIAGAQETQYF. Full variable domain (missing parts from reference TRBV19 and TRBJ2-5): DGGITQSPKYLFRKEGQNVTLSCEQNLNHDAMYWYRQDPGQGLRLIYYSQIVNDFQKGDIAEGYSVSREKKESFPLTVTSAQKNPTAFYLCASRIAGAQETQYFGPGTRLLVL.

As DNA, the CDR3 is TGTGCTAGTGGCGGGATCGGGGAGACCCAGTACTTC. The encoded protein is CASGGIGETQYF. The V call is TRBV12-5, the J call TRBJ2-5, with D possibly matching TRBD2 (5 bases). The germline V gene encodes CDR1 LGHNT and CDR2 FRNRAP. Trimming stripped 6 bases from V and 5 bases from J, with 10 bases between. The CDR3 extends over 12 amino acids.

This clone occurred once. The chain combines TRBV2 with TRBJ2-5, with 10 bases identical to TRBD1. CDR3 length equals 13 residues. Per germline, CDR1 SNHLY and CDR2 FYNNEI. Germline trimming cut 5 bases from V and 5 bases from J; bases unmatched to any gene: 2. The CDR3 loop is CASSRDRGETQYF. CDR3 DNA: TGTGCCAGCAGTAGGGACAGGGGTGAGACCCAGTACTTC.

The V and J genes are TRBV3-1 (or the pseudogene TRBV3-2) and TRBJ2-6, with a weak D call TRBD2 (5 bases). The CDR3 covers 16 residues. The ends were cut back, 4 bases at V and 2 bases at J, with 12 bases in the middle. CDR1 is LGHDT, CDR2 YNNKEL, per germline (reference sequence). Here the CDR3 reads CASSRQPGAGANVLTF. CDR3 in DNA: TGTGCCAGCAGCCGCCAACCCGGGGCTGGGGCCAACGTCCTGACTTTC.